The clone carrying this TCR beta chain was found many times. Its antigen is not known. TCRdb reanalysed the reads using MiXCR and keeps one entry per CDR3 protein. The sample includes 650,000 to 900,000 distinct CDR3 sequences, 30% to 35% seen only once; the top ten take under 15%. The sample originates from a study of T cell repertoires in cytomegalovirus infection. From germline, CDR1 is SEHNR and CDR2 FQNEAQ (reference sequence). The CDR3 covers 15 residues. Trimming stripped 3 bases from V and 2 bases from J, with 11 bases between. Sequenced material: cultured CD8+ T cells from PBMCs, taken from culture after CMV antigen stimulation. The V call is TRBV7-9, the J call TRBJ2-1; D tentatively reads TRBD1 or TRBD2 (5 bases each). The source of this sequence is a human donor in good health (CMV status not recorded). Some clones in this sample may be carry-over from other donors' samples. Here the CDR3 DNA reads TGTGCCAGCAGCTTCGGGGCGAGCCCCTACAATGAGCAGTTCTTC. Translation: CASSFGASPYNEQFF.